Here is one T cell receptor beta chain with its context. Authors' processing steps: How many nucleated cells were present was estimated from reference gene primer amplification. This table comes from immunoSEQ multiplex PCR, and its TCRdb copy is limited to in-frame clones, with some not included. V, J and clone size reflect that table, while D and trimming were determined from the DNA. The table has approximately 100,000 clones, approximately 82% seen once. The CDR3 runs to 14 residues. Germline loops: CDR1 SGDLS, CDR2 YYNGEE. Trimming stripped 0 bases from V and 1 base from J, with 8 bases between. This specimen comes from a study of blood T cell repertoires in COVID-19. About the study: Both acute and convalescent COVID-19 samples were obtained from the United States, Italy and Spain. T cells, B-cell-depleted T cells, or PBMCs supplied cDNA or gDNA.

The sample consisted of peripheral blood. This chain joins TRBV9 and TRBJ2-7; no definite D call. The sequence was collected from a woman older than 75 with active or convalescent COVID-19. The CDR3 DNA follows: TGTGCCAGCAGCGTAGAGCCTTTTTCCTACGAGCAGTACTTC. Encoded protein: CASSVEPFSYEQYF.